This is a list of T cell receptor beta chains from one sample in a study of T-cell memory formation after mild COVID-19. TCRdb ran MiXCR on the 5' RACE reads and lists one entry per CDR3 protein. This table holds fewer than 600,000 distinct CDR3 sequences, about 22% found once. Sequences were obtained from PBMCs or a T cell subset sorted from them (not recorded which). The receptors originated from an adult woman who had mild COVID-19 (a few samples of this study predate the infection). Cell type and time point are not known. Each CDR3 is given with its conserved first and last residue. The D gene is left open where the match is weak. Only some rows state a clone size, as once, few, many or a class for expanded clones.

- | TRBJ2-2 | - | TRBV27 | CASSPMKGSRNTGELFF | TGTGCCAGCAGTCCAATGAAGGGGTCCCGGAACACCGGGGAGCTGTTTTTT
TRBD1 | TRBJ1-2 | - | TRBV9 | CASSVEPQGGRGYTF | TGTGCCAGCAGCGTAGAACCCCAAGGGGGCCGGGGCTACACCTTC
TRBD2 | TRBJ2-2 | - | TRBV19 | CASRTSGTNTGELFF | TGTGCCAGTAGGACTAGCGGGACGAACACCGGGGAGCTGTTTTTT
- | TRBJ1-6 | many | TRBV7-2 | CASSPGAGDGHNSPLHF | TGTGCCAGCAGCCCAGGAGCGGGCGATGGCCATAATTCACCCCTCCACTTT
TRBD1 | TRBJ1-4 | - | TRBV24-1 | CATSEPGTGREKLFF | TGTGCCACCAGTGAACCCGGGACAGGGAGGGAAAAACTGTTTTTT
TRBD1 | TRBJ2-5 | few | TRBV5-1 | CASSLGTGDETQYF | TGCGCCAGCAGCTTGGGGACAGGGGACGAGACCCAGTACTTC
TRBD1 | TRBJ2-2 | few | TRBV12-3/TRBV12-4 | CASSFGGQVTGELFF | TGTGCCAGCAGTTTCGGGGGACAGGTAACCGGGGAGCTGTTTTTT
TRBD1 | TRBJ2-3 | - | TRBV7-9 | CASSSRQGQGDTQYF | TGTGCCAGCAGCTCTAGACAGGGGCAGGGAGATACGCAGTATTTT
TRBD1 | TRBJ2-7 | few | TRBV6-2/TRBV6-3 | CASSYSGQTYYEQYF | TGTGCCAGCAGTTACTCGGGACAGACCTACTACGAGCAGTACTTC
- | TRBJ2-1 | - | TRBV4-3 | CASSHIPLRGRSYNEQFF | TGCGCCAGCAGCCATATACCCCTGAGGGGTAGGTCCTACAATGAGCAGTTCTTC
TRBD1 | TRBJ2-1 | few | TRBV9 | CASSVGDSSNEQFF | TGTGCCAGCAGCGTAGGGGACAGTAGCAATGAGCAGTTCTTC
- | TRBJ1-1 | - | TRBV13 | CASSFPPLNTEAFF | TGTGCCAGCAGCTTCCCCCCCCTGAACACTGAAGCTTTCTTT
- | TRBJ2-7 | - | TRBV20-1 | CSARDATGSYEQYF | TGCAGTGCTAGAGATGCGACAGGTTCCTACGAGCAGTACTTC
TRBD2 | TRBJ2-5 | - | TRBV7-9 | CASSLDGRAEETQYF | TGTGCCAGCAGCTTAGACGGGAGGGCCGAAGAGACCCAGTACTTC